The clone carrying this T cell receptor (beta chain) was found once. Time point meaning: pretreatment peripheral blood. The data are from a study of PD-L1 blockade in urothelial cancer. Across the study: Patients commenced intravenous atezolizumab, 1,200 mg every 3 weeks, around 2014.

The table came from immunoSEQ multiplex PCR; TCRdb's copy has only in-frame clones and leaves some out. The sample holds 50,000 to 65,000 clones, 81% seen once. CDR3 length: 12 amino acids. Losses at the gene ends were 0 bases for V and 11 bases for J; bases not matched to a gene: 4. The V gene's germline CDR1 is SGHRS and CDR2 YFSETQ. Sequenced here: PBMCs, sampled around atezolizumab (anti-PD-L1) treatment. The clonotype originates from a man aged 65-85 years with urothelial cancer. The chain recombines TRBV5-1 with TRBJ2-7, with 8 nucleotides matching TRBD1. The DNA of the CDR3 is TGCGCCAGCAGCTTGGAGGGACAGGCCAAGTACTTC. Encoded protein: CASSLEGQAKYF.